These 10 T cell receptor beta chains were all obtained from the same sample, sequenced in a study of blood T cell repertoires in COVID-19. Clones were read by immunoSEQ multiplex PCR, and TCRdb kept only the in-frame ones, dropping some. The sample comprises some 150,000 clones, approximately 87% of which are singletons, and 3.5% to 5.5% rests with the top ten. Sequenced material: peripheral blood. These receptors were obtained from a woman in her 40s with acute or convalescent COVID-19.

J is TRBJ1-5 and V is TRBV2, with D possibly being TRBD1 (6 bases). CDR3 length: 13 amino acids. V was shortened by 7 bases and J by 4 bases, with 11 bases between the two germline ends. CDR1 SNHLY and CDR2 FYNNEI come from the germline V gene. The CDR3 sequence: CASTAGVNQPQHF. The CDR3 DNA reads as TGTGCCAGCACTGCAGGGGTGAATCAGCCCCAGCATTTT.

The V call is TRBV4-1, the J call TRBJ2-1; 7 bases match TRBD1. Trimming removed 8 bases from V and 8 bases from J; junction bases left unmatched: 6. The length of the CDR3 is 12 residues. CDR1 is MGHRA, CDR2 YSYEKL, per germline. The CDR3 DNA follows: TGCGCCAGCGAGGGGGCGGTGGATGAGCAGTTCTTC. It yields the protein CASEGAVDEQFF.

This clone has a handful of counts. The gene calls are TRBV30 and TRBJ1-6; D unresolved. Trimming stripped 0 bases from V and 5 bases from J, with 8 bases between. The CDR3 has 14 residues. Germline lookup yields CDR1 GTSNPN and CDR2 SVGIG (reference sequence). CDR3 loop: CAWSVGSNNSPLHF. The CDR3 coding sequence is TGTGCCTGGAGTGTCGGTAGTAATAATTCACCCCTCCACTTT.

The V gene is TRBV5-1, the J gene TRBJ1-3; unclear D gene. The CDR3 covers 14 residues. Germline CDR1 and CDR2: SGHRS and YFSETQ. V lost 1 base, J lost 4 bases, and 9 bases lay in between. The CDR3 bases are TGCGCCAGCAGCTTGAAGGGAGAGGGAAACACCATATATTTT. Protein: CASSLKGEGNTIYF.

The rearrangement joins TRBV28 to TRBJ1-6; D is unresolved. The germline V and J ends were trimmed by 8 bases and 9 bases, with 14 bases remaining between them. The CDR3 runs to 13 residues. Germline CDR1 MDHEN, CDR2 SYDVKM. CDR3 sequence: CASYTLEGSPLHF. The CDR3, as DNA: TGTGCCAGCTATACTCTTGAGGGTTCACCCCTCCACTTT.

The V call is TRBV12-3 or TRBV12-4, the J call TRBJ1-5; D not resolved. Between the trimmed V and J ends, which lost 6 bases and 6 bases, there was a span of 9 bases. The CDR3 extends over 12 amino acids. This CDR3 is CASSQSGQPQHF. In DNA form, the CDR3 reads TGTGCCAGCAGCCAGTCGGGTCAGCCCCAGCATTTT.

In its sample, this clone was seen once. This chain connects TRBV6-2 or TRBV6-3 to TRBJ1-2, with 9 bases that match TRBD1. From germline, CDR1 is MNHEY and CDR2 SVGEGT. This CDR3 spans 17 amino acids. The V and J ends lost 0 bases and 0 bases, in that order; junction bases with no gene match: 5. The DNA for the CDR3 is TGTGCCAGCAGTTACTCTCTGGGACAGGGATCTAACTATGGCTACACCTTC. This gives the protein CASSYSLGQGSNYGYTF.

The V and J genes are TRBV27 and TRBJ2-1, with D possibly matching TRBD2 (5 bases). The CDR3 is made up of 13 amino acids. CDR1 MNHEY and CDR2 SMNVEV come from the germline V gene (reference sequence). The ends were cut back, 5 bases at V and 3 bases at J, with 8 bases in the middle. The CDR3 sequence is CASSVDYYNEQFF. The CDR3 DNA sequence: TGTGCCAGCAGTGTCGACTACTACAATGAGCAGTTCTTC.

This clone came up a few times. The chain couples TRBV2 to TRBJ1-2; D might be TRBD1 (6 bases). CDR1 SNHLY and CDR2 FYNNEI come from the germline V gene. Trimming took 8 bases from V and 6 from J, leaving 22 bases between them. This CDR3 has 15 residues. The CDR3 sequence: CASSHPQTGTDGYTF. In DNA form, the CDR3 reads TGTGCCAGCTCTCACCCACAAACAGGGACGGATGGCTACACCTTC.

The genes are TRBV9 and TRBJ2-1; possibly TRBD2 for D (7 bases). Germline V gene data show CDR1 as SGDLS and CDR2 as YYNGEE. CDR3 length equals 14 residues. With 0 bases removed from V and 5 bases from J, the gap between germline ends came to 9 bases. The CDR3 DNA reads as TGTGCCAGCAGCGTAGGAGGGGGGGACAATGAGCAGTTCTTC. Translation: CASSVGGGDNEQFF.